This TCR beta chain was documented in a study of blood T cell repertoires in COVID-19. Germline V gives CDR1 MNHEY, CDR2 SVGAGI. J was trimmed by 2 bases and V by 2 bases; bases with no gene match: 5. The CDR3 has 15 amino acids. Method: immunoSEQ multiplex PCR; TCRdb's copy keeps in-frame clones and lacks some. The sample consists of around 300,000 clones, 75% to 90% of them appearing once. Source material: peripheral blood. This sequence was found in a woman aged 40 to 50 who had recovered from COVID-19. The chain uses TRBV6-5 and TRBJ2-7; 8 nucleotides agree with TRBD2. CDR3 DNA sequence: TGTGCCAGCAGTTACCCCAGCGGGGGCACCTACGAGCAGTACTTC. This sequence encodes CASSYPSGGTYEQYF.